What follows are 6 T cell receptor beta chains derived from one specimen sequenced in a study of blood T cell repertoires in COVID-19. Some clones are missing from TCRdb's copy, which holds only in-frame ones; the method was immunoSEQ multiplex PCR. The sample lists about 320,000 clones; around 90% were seen once. The sequencing sample was made of peripheral blood. Receptors were obtained from a man between 18 and 29 years old who had recovered from COVID-19.

The chain uses TRBV5-6 and TRBJ2-7; the D is unclear. CDR3 length: 11 residues. CDR1 SGHDT and CDR2 YYEEEE come from the germline V gene. V was cut by 5 bases and J by 5 bases, with 8 bases left in between. DNA of the CDR3: TGTGCCAGCAGTCTTGACAACGAGCAGTACTTC. Translation gives CASSLDNEQYF.

V is TRBV6-5 and J is TRBJ2-2, with 8 bases matching TRBD1. Germline lookup yields CDR1 MNHEY and CDR2 SVGAGI. The CDR3 is made up of 14 amino acids. The V gene end was trimmed by 5 bases and the J gene end by 4 bases; junction bases not matched to a gene: 3. In nucleotides, the CDR3 is TGTGCCAGCAGTAACACAGGGGGCACCGGGGAGCTGTTTTTT. This translates into CASSNTGGTGELFF.

This clone was seen just once. The rearrangement joins TRBV20-1 to TRBJ1-1; D remains ambiguous. The CDR3 runs to 14 residues. Trimming took off 3 bases at V and 4 bases at J, with 15 bases between the two ends. CDR1 is DFQATT, CDR2 SNEGSKA, per germline (reference sequence). CDR3 bases: TGCAGTGCTAGTAGGTCCCCGGCAGGCACTGAAGCTTTCTTT. Translated: CSASRSPAGTEAFF.

V gene TRBV19 combines with J gene TRBJ2-7; possible D gene TRBD1, 7 bases. Trimming removed 5 bases at V and 5 bases at J, with 25 bases between. CDR1 is LNHDA, CDR2 SQIVND, per germline (reference sequence). This CDR3 has 17 amino acids. The CDR3 region is CASSDDRDSLLPDEQYF. CDR3 nucleotide sequence: TGTGCCAGTAGTGACGACAGGGACTCCCTACTACCGGACGAGCAGTACTTC.

The CDR3 loop reads CASSLVGALLEDYEQYF. The CDR3 coding sequence is TGTGCCAGCAGTTTGGTTGGTGCGCTTTTGGAGGACTACGAGCAGTACTTC. The rearrangement links TRBV28 to TRBJ2-7; tentative D call: TRBD2 (5 bases). Germline CDR1 is MDHEN and CDR2 is SYDVKM. The CDR3 contains 17 residues. V lost 3 bases, J lost 3 bases, and 21 bases lay in between.

In DNA, the CDR3 is TGCGCCAGCAGCCAAGAATGGGGCGGGGTTGAAGCTTTCTTT. Translation gives CASSQEWGGVEAFF. The chain has TRBV4-3 and TRBJ1-1; maybe TRBD1 (5 bases). The V end was cut by 0 bases, the J end by 7 bases, with 12 bases between. The CDR3 covers 14 residues. Germline lookup yields CDR1 LGHNA and CDR2 YSLEER.